These 2 T cell receptor beta chains came from one sample sequenced in a study of blood T cell repertoires in COVID-19. Assay: immunoSEQ multiplex PCR; the TCRdb copy retains only in-frame clones and omits some. The data contain over 90,000 clones, over 75% of them singletons. The sample taken for sequencing was peripheral blood. These receptors were obtained from a human donor in a cohort sampled during active or convalescent COVID-19.

On this clone itself: This sample also contains other DNA sequences that code for the same CDR3. The chain carries TRBV12-5 and TRBJ1-1, with 7 bases aligning to TRBD1. Germline V lookup: CDR1 LGHNT, CDR2 FRNRAP. V was pared by 6 bases and J by 2 bases, with 6 bases of the junction left unmatched. This CDR3 contains 14 residues. CDR3 sequence reads: CASGPGTANTEAFF. DNA of the CDR3: TGTGCTAGTGGCCCCGGGACAGCAAACACTGAAGCTTTCTTT.

The chain recombines TRBV9 with TRBJ2-7; 8 nucleotides line up with TRBD2. The junction had 12 bases not matched to a gene; V was cut back by 3 bases and J by 7 bases. From germline, CDR1 is SGDLS and CDR2 YYNGEE. The CDR3 runs 15 residues. The CDR3 loop is CASSALPAPGGEQYF. The DNA for the CDR3 is TGTGCCAGCAGCGCCTTGCCGGCCCCGGGGGGGGAGCAGTACTTC.